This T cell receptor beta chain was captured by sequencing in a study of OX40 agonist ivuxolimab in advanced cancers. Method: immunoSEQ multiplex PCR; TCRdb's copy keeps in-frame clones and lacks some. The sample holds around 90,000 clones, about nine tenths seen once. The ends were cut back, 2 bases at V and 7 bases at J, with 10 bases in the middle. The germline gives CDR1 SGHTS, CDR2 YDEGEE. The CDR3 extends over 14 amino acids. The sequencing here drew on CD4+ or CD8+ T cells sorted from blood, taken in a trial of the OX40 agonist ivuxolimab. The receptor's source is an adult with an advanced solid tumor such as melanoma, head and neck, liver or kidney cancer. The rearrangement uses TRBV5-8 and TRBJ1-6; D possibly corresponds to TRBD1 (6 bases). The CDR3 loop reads CASSFRGYNSPLHF. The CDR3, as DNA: TGTGCCAGCAGCTTCAGGGGCTACAATTCACCCCTCCACTTT. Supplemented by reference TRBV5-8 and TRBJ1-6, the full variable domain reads EAGVTQSPTHLIKTRGQQATLRCSPISGHTSVYWYQQALGLGLQFLLWYDEGEERNRGNFPPRFSGRQFPNYSSELNVNALELEDSALYLCASSFRGYNSPLHFGNGTRLTVT.